This T cell receptor (beta chain) was recorded in a study of cytomegalovirus exposure and HLA in healthy donors. The wider study: Earlier work reported 117 million unique TCR beta sequences from some 180 million T cells. Study-level points and caveats: Later genetic work tied a missense DCLRE1C variant to beta-chain V and J trimming. Looking again later, the authors saw that most CMV-associated TCR beta chains seemed HLA-restricted.

The study ran its PCR with 60 Vbeta and 13 Jbeta primers. The data were produced by immunoSEQ multiplex PCR, yet TCRdb's version contains in-frame clones alone and is incomplete. Of 150,000 or so clones in the sample, 77% were seen once. In regard to this clone: Its antigen is not identified.

Germline CDR1 reads MDHEN; CDR2 reads SYDVKM. The CDR3 length is 15 residues. The receptor was isolated from a male donor in good health and CMV-seropositive. The material sequenced was PBMCs. The chain recombines TRBV28 with TRBJ2-5, with 9 bases matching TRBD1. TRBJ2-7 matches the DNA end more closely, so the J call is doubtful. CDR3 DNA sequence: TGTGCCAGCAAAACAGGGGGCGCCTTGGCCTACGAGCAGTACTTC. This translates into CASKTGGALAYEQYF.